This TCR beta chain emerged from a study of blood T cell repertoires in COVID-19. V dropped 3 bases and J dropped 9; count of bases not matched to a gene: 9. CDR1 is MNHNS and CDR2 is SASEGT in the germline V gene. The CDR3 has 14 residues. TCRdb's copy holds only in-frame clones and misses some; the assay was immunoSEQ multiplex PCR. The sample has a few hundred thousand clones, around 89% seen once. The chain is built from TRBV6-1 and TRBJ1-2; 8 bases are a match to TRBD1. The sequence was obtained from a woman between 45 and 60 years old with active or convalescent COVID-19. The sample consisted of peripheral blood. CDR3 DNA sequence: TGTGCCAGCAGTGACCGTCTGGACAGGGTGCGCTACACCTTC. It specifies CASSDRLDRVRYTF.